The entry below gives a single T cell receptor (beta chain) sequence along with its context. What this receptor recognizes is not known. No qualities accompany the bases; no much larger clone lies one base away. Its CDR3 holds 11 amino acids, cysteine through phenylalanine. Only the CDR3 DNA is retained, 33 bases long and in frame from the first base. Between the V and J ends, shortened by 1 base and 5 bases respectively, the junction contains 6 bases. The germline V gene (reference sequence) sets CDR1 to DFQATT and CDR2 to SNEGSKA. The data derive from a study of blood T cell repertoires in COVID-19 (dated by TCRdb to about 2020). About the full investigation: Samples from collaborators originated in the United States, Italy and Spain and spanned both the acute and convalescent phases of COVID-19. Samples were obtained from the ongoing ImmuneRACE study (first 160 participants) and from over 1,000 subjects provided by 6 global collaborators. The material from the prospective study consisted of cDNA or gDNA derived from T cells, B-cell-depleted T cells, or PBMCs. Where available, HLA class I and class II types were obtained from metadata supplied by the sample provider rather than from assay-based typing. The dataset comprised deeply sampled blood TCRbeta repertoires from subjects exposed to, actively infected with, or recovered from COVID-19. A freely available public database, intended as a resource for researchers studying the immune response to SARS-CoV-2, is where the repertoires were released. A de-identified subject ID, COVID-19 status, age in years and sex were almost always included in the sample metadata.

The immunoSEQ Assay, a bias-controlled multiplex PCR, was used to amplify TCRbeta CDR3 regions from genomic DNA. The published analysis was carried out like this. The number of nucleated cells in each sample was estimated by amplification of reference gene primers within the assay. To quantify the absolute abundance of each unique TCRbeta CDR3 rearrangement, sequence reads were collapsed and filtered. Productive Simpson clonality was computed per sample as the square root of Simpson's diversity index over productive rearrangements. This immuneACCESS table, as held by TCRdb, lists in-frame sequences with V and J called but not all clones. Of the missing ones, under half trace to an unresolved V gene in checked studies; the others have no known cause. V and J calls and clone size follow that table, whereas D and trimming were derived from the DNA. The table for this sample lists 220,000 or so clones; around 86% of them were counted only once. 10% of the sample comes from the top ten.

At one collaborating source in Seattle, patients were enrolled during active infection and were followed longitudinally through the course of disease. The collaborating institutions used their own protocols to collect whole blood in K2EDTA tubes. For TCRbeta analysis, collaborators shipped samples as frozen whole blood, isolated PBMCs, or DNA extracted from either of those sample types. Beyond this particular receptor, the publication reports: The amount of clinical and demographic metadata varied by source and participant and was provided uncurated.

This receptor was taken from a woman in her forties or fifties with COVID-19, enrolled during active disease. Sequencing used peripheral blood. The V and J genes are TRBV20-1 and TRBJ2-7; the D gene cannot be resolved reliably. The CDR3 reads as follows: CSARVTDEQYF. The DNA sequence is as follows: TGCAGTGCTAGAGTTACGGACGAGCAGTACTTC.